Each of the 22 T cell receptor beta chains below was sequenced from the same sample in a study of Graves' ophthalmopathy and Graves' hyperthyroidism. Scientists amplified the TCR beta CDR3 regions from RNA transcripts. First-round RT-PCR used HTBI primers; second-round multiplex PCR followed. MiXCR was run by TCRdb on the multiplex PCR reads, yielding one entry per CDR3 protein. The table lists hundreds of thousands of distinct CDR3 sequences, approximately 39% of them singletons. Sequences were obtained from peripheral blood. The receptors derive from an adult man with Graves' ophthalmopathy.

On this clonotype itself: A read error may produce the germline difference seen at one junction end. The chain has TRBV14 and TRBJ2-5; 11 bases are a match to TRBD1. Germline V lookup: CDR1 SGHDN, CDR2 FVKESK. This CDR3 is built from 14 residues. CDR3 loop: CASSPGQGGVTQHF. The CDR3 nucleotides are TGTGCCAGCAGCCCGGGACAGGGGGGGGTGACCCAGCACTTC.

In this sample, this clonotype turned up many times. DNA of the CDR3: TGTGCCAGCAGTGACTCTGATACAGGGCCCCAGCATTTT. Translated: CASSDSDTGPQHF. The genes are TRBV6-4 and TRBJ1-5; D possibly corresponds to TRBD1 (5 bases). Trimming took off 0 bases at V and 9 bases at J, with 9 bases between the two ends. There are 13 residues in the CDR3. Germline CDR1 is MRHNA and CDR2 is SNTAGT.

The CDR3 here is CAISEDRGNEQFF. CDR3 nucleotide sequence: TGTGCCATCAGTGAAGACAGGGGAAACGAGCAGTTCTTC. V gene TRBV10-3 combines with J gene TRBJ2-7; 8 nucleotides line up with TRBD1. The end of the DNA is better explained by TRBJ2-1, so the J call may be wrong. Germline CDR1 ENHRY, CDR2 SYGVKD. The CDR3 consists of 13 residues.

This clonotype has at least ten counts. The rearrangement joins TRBV7-9 to TRBJ1-1; no definite D call. In germline, CDR1 is SEHNR, CDR2 FQNEAQ (reference sequence). The CDR3 is 13 residues long. Trimming took off 5 bases at V and 6 bases at J, with 13 bases between the two ends. CDR3 residues: CASSLPPAPEAFF. CDR3 DNA sequence: TGTGCCAGCAGCCTGCCCCCAGCCCCTGAAGCTTTCTTT.

This clonotype was seen ten or more times. V is TRBV19 and J is TRBJ1-1; D may be TRBD1 (6 bases). The V end was cut by 5 bases, the J end by 4 bases, with 20 bases between. Germline CDR1 LNHDA, CDR2 SQIVND (reference sequence). The CDR3 contains 16 residues. CDR3 sequence (DNA): TGTGCCAGTAGTTCCTCCTTTACAGGGCCTGGCACTGAAGCTTTCTTT. Translation gives CASSSSFTGPGTEAFF. Drawing the rest from reference TRBV19 and TRBJ1-1, the complete variable domain is DGGITQSPKYLFRKEGQNVTLSCEQNLNHDAMYWYRQDPGQGLRLIYYSQIVNDFQKGDIAEGYSVSREKKESFPLTVTSAQKNPTAFYLCASSSSFTGPGTEAFFGQGTRLTVV.

This rearrangement joins TRBV20-1 to TRBJ2-7; no firm D call. The CDR3 loop spans 14 amino acids. The germline V gene encodes CDR1 DFQATT and CDR2 SNEGSKA (reference sequence). V was shortened by 2 bases and J by 6 bases, with 17 bases between the two germline ends. The CDR3 region is CSARTSRVRSEQYF. The CDR3 bases are TGCAGTGCTAGAACGTCTAGGGTGCGTAGCGAGCAGTACTTC.

This clonotype has ten or more counts. The chain recombines TRBV12-3 or TRBV12-4 with TRBJ2-2; D uncertain. The V end lost 3 bases, the J end lost 5 bases, and 7 bases lay between the germline ends. CDR3 length equals 13 residues. The CDR3 DNA follows: TGTGCCAGCAGTTTGTCTAGTACCGGGGAGCTGTTTTTT. It translates to CASSLSSTGELFF.

A word on this clonotype: An end of the junction does not agree with germline; a read error may underlie this. The chain employs TRBV24-1 and TRBJ1-2, with a possible D match to TRBD1 (5 bases). The CDR3 runs 11 residues. Germline V gives CDR1 KGHDR, CDR2 SFDVKD. Here the CDR3 reads CATSRGSAPSF. The CDR3 bases are TGTGCCACCAGTCGGGGCAGCGCCCCCTCCTTC.

The chain combines TRBV20-1 with TRBJ2-7, with 10 positions matching TRBD2. CDR1 is DFQATT, CDR2 SNEGSKA, per germline (reference sequence). The V gene end was trimmed by 6 bases and the J gene end by 7 bases; junction bases not matched to a gene: 12. This CDR3 spans 14 amino acids. The CDR3 here is CSATGTSVYNEQYF. The DNA of the CDR3 is TGCAGTGCCACCGGGACTAGCGTCTACAATGAGCAGTACTTC.

This clonotype appeared many times. The chain employs TRBV11-2 and TRBJ2-5; TRBD1 matches 9 bases. V shed 1 base, J shed 4 bases, and the junction held 4 bases outside the gene matches. The CDR3 runs 15 residues. From germline, CDR1 is SGHAT and CDR2 FQNNGV. The CDR3 protein is CASSLGGQGIETQYF. The CDR3 nucleotides read TGTGCCAGCAGCTTAGGAGGACAGGGGATAGAGACCCAGTACTTC. The entire variable domain, with the rest obtained from reference TRBV11-2 and TRBJ2-5, is as follows: EAGVAQSPRYKIIEKRQSVAFWCNPISGHATLYWYQQILGQGPKLLIQFQNNGVVDDSQLPKDRFSAERLKGVDSTLKIQPAKLEDSAVYLCASSLGGQGIETQYFGPGTRLLVL.

The chain recombines TRBV29-1 with TRBJ1-2, with 9 positions matching TRBD1. The V segment lost 8 bases and the J segment 6 bases; nucleotides outside the gene matches: 4. Germline CDR1 reads SQVTM; CDR2 reads ANQGSEA. This CDR3 comprises 11 residues. As DNA, the CDR3 is TGCAGCTACAGGGGGCAGGATGGCTACACCTTC. It specifies CSYRGQDGYTF.

The chain employs TRBV14 and TRBJ1-3; 7 positions agree with TRBD1. Losses at the gene ends were 0 bases for V and 0 bases for J; bases not matched to a gene: 2. The CDR3 length is 16 residues. Germline V CDR1 and CDR2: SGHDN, FVKESK. The CDR3 reads CASSQEGTVSGNTIYF. CDR3 DNA: TGTGCCAGCAGCCAAGAAGGGACAGTCTCTGGAAACACCATATATTTT.

This clonotype came up many times. The chain employs TRBV7-9 and TRBJ1-2, with D hard to call. The CDR3 contains 13 residues. Germline assignment: CDR1 SEHNR and CDR2 FQNEAQ (reference sequence). V lost 3 bases to trimming and J lost 5 bases, with 10 bases between them. The CDR3 region has the DNA TGTGCCAGCAGCTTTTCGACGGATTATGGCTACACCTTC. It is translated as CASSFSTDYGYTF.

To note about this clonotype: A read error may produce the germline difference seen at one junction end. The chain is built from TRBV7-4 and TRBJ1-4; 7 bases line up with TRBD1. The CDR3 sequence is 16 residues long. Germline assignment: CDR1 SGHVT and CDR2 SQSDAQ. The CDR3 loop is CASSDSTGAPNEKLFF. In nucleotides, the CDR3 is TGCGCCAGCAGCGACAGTACAGGGGCCCCTAATGAAAAACTGTTTTTT.

The rearrangement uses TRBV10-3 and TRBJ2-7; 14 nucleotides line up with TRBD2. Per germline, CDR1 ENHRY and CDR2 SYGVKD. CDR3 length: 15 amino acids. V lost 10 bases to trimming and J lost 3 bases; unmatched junction nucleotides: 8. CDR3 DNA sequence: TGTGCCAGCAAGGGACTAGCGGGAGTGGGCTACGAGCAGTACTTC. Translation gives CASKGLAGVGYEQYF.

This clonotype was counted ten times or more. The chain recombines TRBV4-2 with TRBJ2-5, with TRBD1 matching 7 bases. The CDR3 is made up of 13 amino acids. Germline values: CDR1 LGHNA, CDR2 YNFKEQ. V lost 2 bases and J lost 4; bases outside the gene matches: 1. The CDR3 region is CASSQTGVETQYF. The CDR3 DNA follows: TGTGCCAGCAGCCAAACAGGGGTAGAGACCCAGTACTTC.

This clonotype has more than one count but fewer than ten. The CDR3 spells CASSQVQGSAYEQYF. In DNA form, the CDR3 reads TGTGCCAGCAGCCAAGTACAGGGTAGCGCGTACGAGCAGTACTTC. This chain uses TRBV3-1 with TRBJ2-7, with D perhaps matching TRBD1 (6 bases). V was clipped by 1 base and J by 4 bases, with 14 bases between them. CDR3 length: 15 amino acids. Germline CDR1 LGHDT, CDR2 YNNKEL (reference sequence).

The V call is TRBV2, the J call TRBJ2-1; D is ambiguous. Germline CDR1 SNHLY, CDR2 FYNNEI. V lost 2 bases and J 3 bases, leaving 20 bases between the germline ends. The CDR3 runs 18 residues. The CDR3 region is CASSEYRVGRVNYNEQFF. CDR3 in DNA: TGTGCCAGCAGTGAATATCGGGTGGGAAGGGTGAACTACAATGAGCAGTTCTTC. The variable domain in full, completed from reference TRBV2 and TRBJ2-1, reads EPEVTQTPSHQVTQMGQEVILRCVPISNHLYFYWYRQILGQKVEFLVSFYNNEISEKSEIFDDQFSVERPDGSNFTLKIRSTKLEDSAMYFCASSEYRVGRVNYNEQFFGPGTRLTVL.

In this sample, this clonotype turned up a few times. This chain links TRBV3-1 with TRBJ1-5; possibly TRBD1 for D (6 bases). Trimming removed 0 bases at V and 7 bases at J, with 13 bases between. Germline lookup yields CDR1 LGHDT and CDR2 YNNKEL (reference sequence). The CDR3 has 15 amino acids. In nucleotides, the CDR3 is TGTGCCAGCAGCCAAGATTACAGGGAGGACCAGCCCCAGCATTTT. Its protein is CASSQDYREDQPQHF.

The chain couples TRBV24-1 to TRBJ2-5, with 8 bases aligning to TRBD2. Losses at the gene ends were 4 bases for V and 5 bases for J; bases not matched to a gene: 5. This CDR3 contains 14 residues. Germline V CDR1 and CDR2: KGHDR, SFDVKD. CDR3 amino acids: CATSDPAGAETQYF. For the CDR3, the DNA is TGTGCCACCAGTGACCCAGCGGGAGCTGAGACCCAGTACTTC.

This clonotype was seen ten or more times. The chain joins TRBV7-2 to TRBJ2-7; D unresolved. Germline loops: CDR1 SGHTA, CDR2 FQGNSA. The CDR3 runs to 17 residues. V lost 0 bases and J 0 bases, leaving 15 bases between the germline ends. In nucleotides, the CDR3 is TGTGCCAGCAGCTTAGCGATTGCGCGGCCGAGCTCCTACGAGCAGTACTTC. Residues: CASSLAIARPSSYEQYF.

This clonotype was seen ten or more times. J is TRBJ1-2 and V is TRBV19, with no clear D. Trimming cost V 11 bases and J 0 bases, with 13 bases left between them. Germline V lookup: CDR1 LNHDA, CDR2 SQIVND (reference sequence). There are 13 residues in the CDR3. CDR3 region: CAVRTAPNYGYTF. The CDR3 DNA sequence: TGTGCCGTTCGGACGGCACCTAACTATGGCTACACCTTC.